This T cell receptor (beta chain) was sequenced in a study of cytomegalovirus exposure and HLA in healthy donors (dated by TCRdb to 2016 to 2017). With regard to the full study: According to an earlier analysis of a few hundred of the donors, some 180 million T cells yielded 117 million unique TCR beta sequences and approximately 300 Gb of sequence data. An early release covering more than 500 HLA-typed donors comprised roughly 300 gigabases of sequencing data and tens of millions of unique TCR sequences. Of the roughly 430 genotyped donors, 65% to 90% fell in the genetic ancestry cluster associated with self-reported Caucasian donors. The aim of the study was to test whether cataloging public T cell receptors could identify signatures of past pathogen exposure. The study profiled the T cell repertoires of hundreds of subjects by immunosequencing and related them to cytomegalovirus serostatus. Besides the first cohort of roughly 700 subjects, a separate validation cohort made up of over a hundred different subjects was used. To predict cytomegalovirus infection status, the study brought together high-throughput TCR immunosequencing, statistical association of individual TCRs with disease status, and machine learning. In a later analysis, previously published TCR beta repertoires from 666 donors were re-analyzed and high-resolution HLA genotyping was added so that TCR occurrence patterns could be studied. Rather than drawing on any new phenotypic data, the later analysis identified candidate immune exposures from TCR beta sequences and the way those sequences occurred across donors. An earlier analysis of fewer than 750 of the donors used high-throughput TCR beta sequencing to judge whether each TCR beta V gene segment behaved as functional or pseudogenic. Donor age, sex, ethnicity and CMV serostatus were collected together with the repertoire data. A later genetic analysis took genome-wide SNP genotypes for about 55% of the roughly 670 donors and used that subset as a discovery cohort. All discovery cohort repertoires had been generated using a single sequencing platform. HLA typing included class I and class II loci at four-digit resolution. Typing coverage varied by locus: about 620-630 donors for A, B, C, DRB1 and DQB1; 500 to 550 for DQA1; about 590 for DPA1; approximately 490 for DPB1. A few DR-DQ haplotypes were treated as single units for association and clustering because of strong linkage in the cohort. Across around 400 genotyped donors of the cohort, an average of approximately 240,000 unique TCR beta nucleotide sequences per donor were sequenced, and approximately 19% of those sequences were non-productive.

Spanning cysteine to phenylalanine, the CDR3 consists of 16 amino acids. Only CDR3 DNA is held: 48 bases, read in frame from base 1. V was cut back by 8 bases and J by 5 bases, leaving a gap of 24 bases between them. According to the germline V gene (reference sequence), CDR1 reads MNHEY and CDR2 reads SMNVEV. Comment on this clone: The specificity of this receptor is unknown. The sample holds no much larger clone one base away, and base qualities are not on file.

Libraries were prepared through the immunoSEQ multiplex PCR assay. A mixture of 60 forward primers for TCR Vbeta segments and 13 reverse primers for TCR Jbeta segments was used in the multiplex PCR. The CDR3 region of rearranged TCR beta genes was amplified from genomic DNA by a multiplex PCR assay. The amplified TCR beta libraries were sequenced on the Illumina HiSeq System as 87-base-pair reads. As for the authors' bioinformatics: A later analysis counted tens of millions of unique TCR beta chains across the 500 to 850 repertoires, and roughly 11 million of these chains were shared by at least two donors. To remove PCR and sequencing errors, raw reads were error-corrected and collapsed into unique sequences using a nearest-neighbor algorithm that merged closely related sequences. CDR3 sequences were aligned to IMGT reference sequences to assign V, D and J gene segments. Each retained sequence needed at least a six-nucleotide match to both a V gene segment and a J gene segment. A rearrangement was called productive if the CDR3 had no stop codons and remained in frame with V and J, and every other rearrangement was called non-productive. Following IMGT convention, CDR3 was defined as the stretch from the second conserved V-encoded cysteine up to the conserved J-encoded phenylalanine. Sequences without an unambiguous match to a single V gene segment were excluded from the earlier analysis of approximately 560 of the donors. An earlier analysis of several hundred of the donors classified V segments as functional when productive rearrangements were above 56.7% and as segregating when the standard deviation between donors was above 5%. To diagnose cytomegalovirus status from the catalog of TCR beta chain sequences, a statistical classification framework was built. A later analysis assigned V and J genes by comparing TCR nucleotide sequences with IMGT/GENE-DB human TR gene sequences. A later analysis assigned CDR3 sequences and most-parsimonious VDJ recombination scenarios with the TCRdist pipeline. In a later analysis, each TCR beta chain was defined by its CDR3 amino acid sequence together with its V-gene family, and reads without a unique V-gene family were excluded. To address suspected cross-contamination and a sequencing artifact, a later analysis removed roughly 640 highly shared, low-generation-probability nucleotide sequences. For each public chain, a later analysis derived a clonal expansion index from normalized ranks of inferred template counts within each repertoire. A later analysis computed generation probabilities with a VDJ recombination model fitted to out-of-frame rearrangements, and checked the results against IGoR. In a later analysis, hypergeometric tests were used to score TCR-TCR, TCR-HLA and TCR-CMV co-occurrence, with a repertoire-size bias correction applied to TCR pairs. In a later analysis, false discovery rates were estimated by permuting HLA or CMV assignments 20 times. In a later analysis, co-occurring TCRs were grouped using DBSCAN, with TCRdist sequence similarity added in when clustering inside HLA-allele-positive subsets. For co-occurrence clustering, repertoires with fewer than 30,000 or more than 120,000 public chains were excluded, along with 4 to 6 repertoires with anomalous nucleotide sharing. The table was pulled from immuneACCESS by TCRdb, which kept in-frame rearrangements only. Such tables lose some clones; where checked, under half of the loss comes from unresolved V genes, and the rest has no known cause. For V, J and clone size, that table is used; D and trimming come from the DNA. In this sample the table shows some 220,000 clones, roughly 81% of which occur a single time. The ten top clones hold 0.24% of the sample.

Study-wide conclusions, independent of this receptor: Because some donors lacked HLA typing at each locus, the association tests relied only on the typed subset. A cluster of highly shared sequence variants was judged likely to be a technical artifact of the sequencing pipeline. A later analysis found that HLA-associated TCR beta chains were more clonally expanded and had lower generation probabilities than equally common non-associated chains. At a false discovery rate of 0.05, a later analysis linked 15,000 to 20,000 TCR beta sequences to specific HLA alleles. When HLA alleles, especially DR and DQ, strongly co-occurred, TCR associations were difficult to assign to individual alleles. Linkage disequilibrium might explain the correlated functional status among segregating V segments, but an unknown experimental factor could not be excluded. Compared with the approximately 600-donor mean, donors in an Asian-associated ancestry cluster had fewer N-insertions in productive TCRs, according to a later genetic analysis. A total of 150 to 200 TCR beta chains were listed by the study as associated with cytomegalovirus. An association between a missense DCLRE1C variant and V-gene and J-gene trimming of TCR beta chains was found in a later genetic analysis and replicated in an independent cohort. Broadly in line with IMGT annotations, most TCR beta V segments showed up in productive rearrangements about 87% or about 30% of the time in an earlier analysis of roughly 590 of the donors. Across donors, most TCR sequences were observed very rarely, whereas some public TCRs were present in many individuals. In a later analysis, TCR association rates were found to vary across HLA loci, with the most associated TCRs seen for DRB1 alleles and the fewest for HLA-C alleles. The authors suggested that the approach could potentially be generalized to other disease states and immunological phenotypes. A few of the identified cytomegalovirus-associated TCR beta chains were confirmed in vitro to be specific for cytomegalovirus antigens. In a later analysis, most CMV-associated TCR beta chains were found to appear HLA-restricted, with HLA associations seemingly driven largely by CMV exposure. CMV serostatus was the only immune exposure information available for the cohort. Several of the top co-occurrence clusters appeared to be linked to parvovirus B19, influenza, CMV and Epstein-Barr virus, according to a later analysis. Because the 87-base-pair reads could not distinguish some IMGT-functional V segments, including TRBV6-2 and TRBV6-3, those segments were excluded. Sequencing depth was assumed to be roughly uniform across donors in the presence/absence analyses, though that assumption may not hold. The earlier analysis of 450 to 700 of the donors excluded approximately 15 rarely observed V segments, including chromosome 9 orphons, because counts were too low. A further reported finding was that TCR beta sequences accurately predicted the HLA-A and HLA-B alleles for most subjects in the first cohort. Cytomegalovirus status was reported to be diagnosed by the classifier with high specificity and sensitivity in both the original and validation cohorts. Only TCR beta chains were sequenced in this cohort, and the absence of alpha or paired-chain data limited detectable features.

In total, roughly 670 healthy bone marrow donors made up the cohort. At the time of sampling, all cohort members were nominally healthy, though unrecorded immune exposures were likely present. The donor tested CMV seronegative and was one of the 352 seronegative cohort members. Every donor gave a peripheral blood sample, and the peripheral blood mononuclear cells from that sample were used for TCR beta sequencing. Genomic DNA extraction from the blood cell samples was performed with the Qiagen DNeasy Blood Extraction Kit. The receptor chain draws on TRBV27 and TRBJ1-2; no D gene call is confident. Sequenced: PBMCs. This sequence was found in a girl aged 2-9 years in good health and CMV-seronegative. The DNA sequence is as follows: TGTGCCAGCTCTCGTCTGGGTCGACTAAAGGGTTATGGCTACACCTTC. It encodes CASSRLGRLKGYGYTF.